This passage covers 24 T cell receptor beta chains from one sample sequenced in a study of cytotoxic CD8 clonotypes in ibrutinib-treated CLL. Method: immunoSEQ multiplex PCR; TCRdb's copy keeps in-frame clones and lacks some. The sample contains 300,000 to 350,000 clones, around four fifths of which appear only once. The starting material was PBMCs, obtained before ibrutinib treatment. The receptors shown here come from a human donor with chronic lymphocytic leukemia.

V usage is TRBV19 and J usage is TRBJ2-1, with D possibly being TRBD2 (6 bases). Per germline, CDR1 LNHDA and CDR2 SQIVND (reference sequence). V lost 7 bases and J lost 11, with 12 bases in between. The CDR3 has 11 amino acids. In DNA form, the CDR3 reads TGTGCCAGTATCCTCGGGACTCAGCAGTTCTTC. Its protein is CASILGTQQFF.

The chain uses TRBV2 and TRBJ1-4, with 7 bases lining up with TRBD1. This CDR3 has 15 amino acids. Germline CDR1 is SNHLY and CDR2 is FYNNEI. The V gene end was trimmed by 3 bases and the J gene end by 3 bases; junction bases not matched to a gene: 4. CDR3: CASSDPGQPNEKLFF. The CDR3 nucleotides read TGTGCCAGCAGTGATCCGGGACAGCCTAATGAAAAACTGTTTTTT.

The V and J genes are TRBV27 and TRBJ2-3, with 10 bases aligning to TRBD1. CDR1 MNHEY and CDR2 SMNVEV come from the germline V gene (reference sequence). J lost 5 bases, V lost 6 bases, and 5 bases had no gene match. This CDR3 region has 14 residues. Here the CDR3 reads CASRLTGGKDTQYF. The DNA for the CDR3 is TGTGCCAGCAGGCTGACAGGGGGCAAAGATACGCAGTATTTT.

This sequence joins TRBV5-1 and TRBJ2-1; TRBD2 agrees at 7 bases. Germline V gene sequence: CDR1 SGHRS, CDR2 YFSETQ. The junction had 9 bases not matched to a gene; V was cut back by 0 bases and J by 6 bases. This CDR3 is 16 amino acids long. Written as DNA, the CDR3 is TGCGCCAGCAGCTTGGCCGGGCTAGCGGATGTCAATGAGCAGTTCTTC. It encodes CASSLAGLADVNEQFF.

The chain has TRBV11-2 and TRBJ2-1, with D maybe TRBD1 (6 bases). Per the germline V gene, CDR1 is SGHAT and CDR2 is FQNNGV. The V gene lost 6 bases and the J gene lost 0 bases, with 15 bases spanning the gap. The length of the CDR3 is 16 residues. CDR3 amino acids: CASRYRASSSYNEQFF. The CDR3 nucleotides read TGTGCCAGCAGGTACAGGGCTTCGAGCTCCTACAATGAGCAGTTCTTC. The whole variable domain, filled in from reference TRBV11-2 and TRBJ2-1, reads EAGVAQSPRYKIIEKRQSVAFWCNPISGHATLYWYQQILGQGPKLLIQFQNNGVVDDSQLPKDRFSAERLKGVDSTLKIQPAKLEDSAVYLCASRYRASSSYNEQFFGPGTRLTVL.

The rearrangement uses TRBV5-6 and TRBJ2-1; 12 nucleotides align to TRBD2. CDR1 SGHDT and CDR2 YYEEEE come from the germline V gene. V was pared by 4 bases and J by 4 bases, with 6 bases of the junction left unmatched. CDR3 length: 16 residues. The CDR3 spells CASSRRLAGAYNEQFF. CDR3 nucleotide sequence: TGTGCCAGCAGCCGTAGACTAGCGGGAGCGTACAATGAGCAGTTCTTC.

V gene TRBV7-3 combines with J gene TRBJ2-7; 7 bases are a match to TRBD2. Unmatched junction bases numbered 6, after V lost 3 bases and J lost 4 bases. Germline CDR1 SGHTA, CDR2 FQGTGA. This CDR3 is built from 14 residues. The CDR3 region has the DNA TGTGCCAGCAGCTTCGGCGGGAGTGGTTACGAGCAGTACTTC. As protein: CASSFGGSGYEQYF.

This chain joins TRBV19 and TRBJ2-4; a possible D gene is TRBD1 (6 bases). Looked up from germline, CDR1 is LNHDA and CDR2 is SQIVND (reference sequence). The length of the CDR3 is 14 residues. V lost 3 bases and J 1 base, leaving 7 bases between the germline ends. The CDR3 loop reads CASSITGAKNIQYF. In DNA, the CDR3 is TGTGCCAGTAGTATCACAGGGGCCAAAAACATTCAGTACTTC.

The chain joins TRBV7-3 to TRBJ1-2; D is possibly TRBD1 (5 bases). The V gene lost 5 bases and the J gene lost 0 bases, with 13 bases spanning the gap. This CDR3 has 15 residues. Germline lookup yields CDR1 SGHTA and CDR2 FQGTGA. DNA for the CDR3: TGTGCCAGCAGCCAGGGTCCTGGGACTAACTATGGCTACACCTTC. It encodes CASSQGPGTNYGYTF.

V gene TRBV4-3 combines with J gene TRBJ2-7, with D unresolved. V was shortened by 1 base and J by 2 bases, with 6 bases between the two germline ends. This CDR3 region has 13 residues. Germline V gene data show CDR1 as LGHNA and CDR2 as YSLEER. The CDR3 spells CASSQAQTYEQYF. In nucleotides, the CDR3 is TGCGCCAGCAGCCAAGCTCAAACCTACGAGCAGTACTTC.

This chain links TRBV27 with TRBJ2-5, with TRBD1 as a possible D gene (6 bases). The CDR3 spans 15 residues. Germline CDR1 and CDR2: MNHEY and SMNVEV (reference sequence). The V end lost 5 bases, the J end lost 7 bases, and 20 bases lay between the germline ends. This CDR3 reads CASSASSGASGTQYF. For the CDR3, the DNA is TGTGCCAGCAGTGCCTCTTCAGGGGCGTCTGGGACCCAGTACTTC.

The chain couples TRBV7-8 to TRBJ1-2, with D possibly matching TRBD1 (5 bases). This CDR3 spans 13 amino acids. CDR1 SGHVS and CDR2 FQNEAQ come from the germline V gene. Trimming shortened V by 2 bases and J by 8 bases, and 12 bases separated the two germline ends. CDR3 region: CASSLFSGSGYTF. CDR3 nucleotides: TGTGCCAGCAGCTTATTCTCAGGGAGCGGCTACACCTTC.

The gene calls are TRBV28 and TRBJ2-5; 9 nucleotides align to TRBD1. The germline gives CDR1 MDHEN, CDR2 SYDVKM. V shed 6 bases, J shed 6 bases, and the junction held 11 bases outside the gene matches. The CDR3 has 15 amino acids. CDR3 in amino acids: CASSQTGGFGKTQYF. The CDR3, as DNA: TGTGCCAGCAGCCAAACAGGGGGCTTCGGAAAGACCCAGTACTTC.

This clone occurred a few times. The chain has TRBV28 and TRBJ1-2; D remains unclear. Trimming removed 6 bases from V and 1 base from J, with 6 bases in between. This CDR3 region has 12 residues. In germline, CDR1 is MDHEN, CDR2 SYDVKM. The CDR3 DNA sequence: TGTGCCAGCAGCTCGAGTAACTATGGCTACACCTTC. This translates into CASSSSNYGYTF.

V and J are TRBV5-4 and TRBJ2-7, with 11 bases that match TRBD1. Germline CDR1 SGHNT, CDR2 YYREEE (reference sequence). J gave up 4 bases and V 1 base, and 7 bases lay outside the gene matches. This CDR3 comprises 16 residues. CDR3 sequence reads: CASSLPPGQGVYEQYF. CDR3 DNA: TGTGCCAGCAGCTTGCCACCGGGACAGGGGGTTTACGAGCAGTACTTC.

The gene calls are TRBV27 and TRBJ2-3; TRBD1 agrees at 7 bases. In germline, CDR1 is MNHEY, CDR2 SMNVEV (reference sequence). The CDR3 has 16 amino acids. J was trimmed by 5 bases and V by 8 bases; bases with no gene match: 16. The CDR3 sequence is CASRTAGRQGIDTQYF. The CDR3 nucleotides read TGTGCCAGCCGTACCGCTGGAAGACAGGGAATAGATACGCAGTATTTT.

The CDR3 sequence is CASSRSGFDTEAFF. CDR3 bases: TGCGCCAGCAGCCGGTCGGGTTTTGACACTGAAGCTTTCTTT. The V call is TRBV5-1, the J call TRBJ1-1; the D is unclear. From germline, CDR1 is SGHRS and CDR2 YFSETQ. CDR3 length equals 14 residues. The V gene lost 4 bases and the J gene lost 3 bases, with 13 bases spanning the gap.

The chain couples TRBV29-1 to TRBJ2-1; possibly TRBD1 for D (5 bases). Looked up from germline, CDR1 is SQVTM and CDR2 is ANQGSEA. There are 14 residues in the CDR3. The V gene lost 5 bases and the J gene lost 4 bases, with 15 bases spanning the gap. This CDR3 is CSVSRRGGYNEQFF. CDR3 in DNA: TGCAGCGTTTCTCGAAGGGGCGGTTACAATGAGCAGTTCTTC.

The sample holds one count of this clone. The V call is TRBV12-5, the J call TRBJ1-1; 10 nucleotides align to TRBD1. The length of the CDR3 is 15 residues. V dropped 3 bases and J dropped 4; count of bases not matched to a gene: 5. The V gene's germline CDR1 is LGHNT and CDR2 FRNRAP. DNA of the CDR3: TGTGCTAGTGGTTTATACGGGACAGGGGTCACTGAAGCTTTCTTT. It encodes CASGLYGTGVTEAFF.

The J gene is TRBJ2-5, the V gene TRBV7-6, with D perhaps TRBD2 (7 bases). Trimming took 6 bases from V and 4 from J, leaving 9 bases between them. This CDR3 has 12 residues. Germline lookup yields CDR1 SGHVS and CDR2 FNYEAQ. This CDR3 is CASSRGGETQYF. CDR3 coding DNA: TGTGCCAGCAGTAGGGGGGGAGAGACCCAGTACTTC.

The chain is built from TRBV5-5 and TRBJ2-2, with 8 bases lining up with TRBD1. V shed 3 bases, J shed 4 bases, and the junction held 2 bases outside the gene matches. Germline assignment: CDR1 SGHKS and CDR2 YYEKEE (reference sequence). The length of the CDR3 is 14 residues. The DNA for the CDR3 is TGTGCCAGCAGCTGGGGGACAGGCACCGGGGAGCTGTTTTTT. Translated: CASSWGTGTGELFF.

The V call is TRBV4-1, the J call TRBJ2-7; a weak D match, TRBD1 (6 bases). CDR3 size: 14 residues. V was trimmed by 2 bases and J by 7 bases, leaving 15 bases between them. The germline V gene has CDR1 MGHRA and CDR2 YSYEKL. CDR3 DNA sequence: TGCGCCAGCAGCCAATTTACGGCAGGGGCTGAGCAGTACTTC. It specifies CASSQFTAGAEQYF.

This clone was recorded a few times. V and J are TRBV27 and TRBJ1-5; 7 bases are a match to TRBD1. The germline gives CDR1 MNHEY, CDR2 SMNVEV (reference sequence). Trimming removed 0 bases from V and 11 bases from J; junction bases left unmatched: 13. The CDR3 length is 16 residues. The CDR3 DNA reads TGTGCCAGCAGTTTATCCTACGTTCAGGGGGTCCTCGCCCAGCATTTT. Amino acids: CASSLSYVQGVLAQHF.

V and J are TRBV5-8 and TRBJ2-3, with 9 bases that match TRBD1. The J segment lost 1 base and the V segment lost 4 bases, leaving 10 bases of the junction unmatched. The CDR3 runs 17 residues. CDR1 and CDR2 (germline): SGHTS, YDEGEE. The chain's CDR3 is CASSPGQGFFGTDTQYF. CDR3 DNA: TGTGCCAGCAGCCCCGGACAGGGGTTTTTTGGCACAGATACGCAGTATTTT.